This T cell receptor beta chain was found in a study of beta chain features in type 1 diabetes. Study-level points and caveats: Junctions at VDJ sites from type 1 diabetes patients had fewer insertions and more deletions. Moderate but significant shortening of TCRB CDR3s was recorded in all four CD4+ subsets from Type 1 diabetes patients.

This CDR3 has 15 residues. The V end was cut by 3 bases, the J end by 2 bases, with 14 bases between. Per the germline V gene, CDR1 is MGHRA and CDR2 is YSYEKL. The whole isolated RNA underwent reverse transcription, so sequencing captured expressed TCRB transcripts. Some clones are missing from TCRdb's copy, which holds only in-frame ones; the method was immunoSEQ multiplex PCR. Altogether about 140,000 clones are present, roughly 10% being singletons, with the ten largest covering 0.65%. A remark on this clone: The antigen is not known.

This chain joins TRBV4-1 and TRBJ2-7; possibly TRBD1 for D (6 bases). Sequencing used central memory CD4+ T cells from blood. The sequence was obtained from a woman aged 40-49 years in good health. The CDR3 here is CASSHPPRGTYEQYF. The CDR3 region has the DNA TGCGCCAGCAGCCATCCCCCCAGGGGTACCTACGAGCAGTACTTC.